These 27 T cell receptor beta chains share one sample of origin, sequenced in a study of cytomegalovirus exposure and HLA in healthy donors. In the PCR, 60 Vbeta and 13 Jbeta primers were used. Here immunoSEQ multiplex PCR was the method, and the copy in TCRdb shows in-frame clones only, minus some. The sample carries some 69,000 clones, around four fifths recorded once. Sequenced sample: PBMCs. These receptors came from a woman aged 30 to 39 in good health and CMV-seronegative.

The V and J genes are TRBV19 and TRBJ1-2; tentative D call: TRBD1 (6 bases). Trimming stripped 10 bases from V and 4 bases from J, with 13 bases between. CDR1 is LNHDA and CDR2 is SQIVND in the germline V gene (reference sequence). The CDR3 is made up of 12 amino acids. CDR3 DNA: TGTGCCACCCAAACAGGGCGCTATGGCTACACCTTC. Translated: CATQTGRYGYTF.

In its sample, this clone was seen once. This rearrangement joins TRBV10-3 to TRBJ2-7, with 10 bases lining up with TRBD1. V lost 2 bases to trimming and J lost 9 bases; unmatched junction nucleotides: 10. From germline, CDR1 is ENHRY and CDR2 SYGVKD. CDR3 length: 15 residues. DNA for the CDR3: TGTGCCATCAGTGAGGGGGGACAGGGGTCTTTTTTGCAGTACGTC. Protein sequence: CAISEGGQGSFLQYV.

This sequence joins TRBV5-4 and TRBJ2-7, with TRBD1 matching over 7 bases. Trimming removed 3 bases from V and 3 bases from J; junction bases left unmatched: 9. Germline V CDR1 and CDR2: SGHNT, YYREEE (reference sequence). The CDR3 totals 15 residues. The CDR3 is CASSSTNAGGYEQYF. In nucleotides, the CDR3 is TGTGCCAGCAGCTCGACGAATGCAGGGGGCTACGAGCAGTACTTC. The whole variable domain, remainder taken from reference TRBV5-4 and TRBJ2-7, is ETGVTQSPTHLIKTRGQQVTLRCSSQSGHNTVSWYQQALGQGPQFIFQYYREEENGRGNFPPRFSGLQFPNYSSELNVNALELDDSALYLCASSSTNAGGYEQYFGPGTRLTVT.

The chain has TRBV30 and TRBJ1-1; 7 bases are shared with TRBD1. Trimming took 0 bases from V and 3 from J; bases not matched to a gene: 4. Germline V gives CDR1 GTSNPN, CDR2 SVGIG (reference sequence). The CDR3 totals 14 residues. The CDR3 DNA reads as TGTGCCTGGAGTGTTAAGGGGGCCTACACTGAAGCTTTCTTT. Translating it yields CAWSVKGAYTEAFF. Full variable domain (outside the CDR3, taken from reference TRBV30 and TRBJ1-1): SQTIHQWPATLVQPVGSPLSLECTVEGTSNPNLYWYRQAAGRGLQLLFYSVGIGQISSEVPQNLSASRPQDRQFILSSKKLLLSDSGFYLCAWSVKGAYTEAFFGQGTRLTVV.

The gene calls are TRBV12-5 and TRBJ2-5; 11 bases map to TRBD2. The junction had 3 bases not matched to a gene; V was cut back by 5 bases and J by 4 bases. This CDR3 is 14 amino acids long. The germline V gene has CDR1 LGHNT and CDR2 FRNRAP. The CDR3 loop reads CASGPLAGGETQYF. In DNA, the CDR3 is TGTGCTAGTGGTCCCCTAGCGGGGGGAGAGACCCAGTACTTC.

The V call is TRBV11-2, the J call TRBJ2-7; 8 nucleotides agree with TRBD1. J gave up 10 bases and V 5 bases, and 7 bases lay outside the gene matches. The V gene's germline CDR1 is SGHAT and CDR2 FQNNGV. The CDR3 sequence is 12 residues long. CDR3 residues: CASSTPDREQYV. The CDR3 nucleotides read TGTGCCAGCAGCACTCCGGACAGGGAACAGTACGTC.

This sequence joins TRBV27 and TRBJ2-5, with TRBD1 matching 7 bases. CDR1 MNHEY and CDR2 SMNVEV come from the germline V gene (reference sequence). V lost 5 bases and J lost 13; bases outside the gene matches: 7. This CDR3 contains 11 residues. CDR3: CASSTQGRWYF. CDR3 nucleotides: TGTGCCAGCAGTACACAGGGGCGGTGGTACTTC.

The chain uses TRBV19 and TRBJ2-5, with a possible D match to TRBD1 (6 bases). Trimming stripped 5 bases from V and 2 bases from J, with 15 bases between. Per the germline V gene, CDR1 is LNHDA and CDR2 is SQIVND (reference sequence). This CDR3 comprises 15 residues. In nucleotides, the CDR3 is TGTGCCAGTAGTTCCCAGGGACATAAACAAGAGACCCAGTACTTC. Residues: CASSSQGHKQETQYF.

The genes are TRBV18 and TRBJ2-1, with a tentative D call TRBD1 (6 bases). The germline V gene has CDR1 KGHSH and CDR2 LQKENI. This CDR3 region has 16 residues. V was cut by 4 bases and J by 5 bases, with 18 bases left in between. The CDR3 DNA reads TGTGCCAGCTCACGTTTTTCCGGGACAACACACAATGAGCAGTTCTTC. Encoded protein: CASSRFSGTTHNEQFF.

The chain combines TRBV25-1 with TRBJ1-3; the match to TRBD1 covers 8 bases. The V segment lost 3 bases and the J segment 4 bases; nucleotides outside the gene matches: 2. The CDR3 is 14 amino acids. Germline V lookup: CDR1 MGHDK, CDR2 SYGVNS. The CDR3 DNA reads TGTGCCAGCAGTGACCGGACAGGGGGAAACACCATATATTTT. Residues: CASSDRTGGNTIYF.

Here the CDR3 reads CSVGGTANEQYF. The CDR3 DNA reads as TGCAGCGTTGGTGGAACAGCAAACGAGCAGTACTTC. The J gene is TRBJ2-5, the V gene TRBV29-1; D gene unclear. Near its end, the DNA agrees better with TRBJ2-7, so the J call may be wrong. This CDR3 is 12 amino acids long. Germline CDR1 SQVTM, CDR2 ANQGSEA.

The chain is built from TRBV27 and TRBJ1-1; D is uncertain. The V end lost 5 bases, the J end lost 10 bases, and 11 bases lay between the germline ends. Germline lookup yields CDR1 MNHEY and CDR2 SMNVEV (reference sequence). The CDR3 has 11 residues. The CDR3 DNA is TGTGCCAGCAGTAACGGAGAAAGAGCTTTCTTT. Amino acids: CASSNGERAFF.

The gene calls are TRBV5-6 and TRBJ2-3; 7 bases fit TRBD2. Germline lookup yields CDR1 SGHDT and CDR2 YYEEEE. The length of the CDR3 is 14 residues. The trim removed 0 bases at V and 4 bases at J, leaving 2 bases unmatched. CDR3 coding DNA: TGTGCCAGCAGCTTGGGCGGGAGTGCAGATACGCAGTATTTT. Amino acid sequence: CASSLGGSADTQYF. Filled out from reference TRBV5-6 and TRBJ2-3, the complete variable domain reads DAGVTQSPTHLIKTRGQQVTLRCSPKSGHDTVSWYQQALGQGPQFIFQYYEEEERQRGNFPDRFSGHQFPNYSSELNVNALLLGDSALYLCASSLGGSADTQYFGPGTRLTVL.

This chain's CDR3 is CASSVTGELAGWDTQYF. DNA of the CDR3: TGTGCCAGCAGTGTTACCGGCGAACTAGCGGGATGGGATACGCAGTATTTT. The chain links TRBV9 to TRBJ2-3, with TRBD2 matching over 10 bases. Trimming took 5 bases from V and 6 from J; bases not matched to a gene: 15. This CDR3 contains 17 residues. CDR1 is SGDLS and CDR2 is YYNGEE in the germline V gene.

DNA of the CDR3: TGTGCCAGCAGCTTGGGGCCGCAGGTATTACTGACTGAAGCTTTCTTT. Its protein product is CASSLGPQVLLTEAFF. The rearrangement uses TRBV5-4 and TRBJ1-1; D unresolved. Germline V gene sequence: CDR1 SGHNT, CDR2 YYREEE (reference sequence). The CDR3 consists of 16 residues. Trimming took off 0 bases at V and 5 bases at J, with 17 bases between the two ends.

The rearrangement uses TRBV30 and TRBJ1-5; 7 bases agree with TRBD1. The CDR3 loop spans 16 amino acids. V trimming: 1 base; J trimming: 6 bases; junction bases outside the gene matches: 12. Looked up from germline, CDR1 is GTSNPN and CDR2 is SVGIG (reference sequence). The CDR3 DNA sequence: TGTGCCTGGAGTGGGGGGCAGACAGGGCGAAGTCAGCCCCAGCATTTT. Translating gives CAWSGGQTGRSQPQHF.

This clone was counted a few times. The V gene is TRBV19, the J gene TRBJ1-2; the D gene is possibly TRBD1 (5 bases). The CDR3 is 15 amino acids. With 4 bases removed from V and 0 bases from J, the gap between germline ends came to 12 bases. Germline V gives CDR1 LNHDA, CDR2 SQIVND (reference sequence). The CDR3 reads CASSSGANSNYGYTF. The CDR3 region has the DNA TGTGCCAGTAGTAGCGGGGCCAATTCTAACTATGGCTACACCTTC.

This sequence joins TRBV14 and TRBJ1-1; maybe TRBD1 (6 bases). The germline V and J ends were trimmed by 8 bases and 5 bases, with 27 bases remaining between them. Germline V gene data show CDR1 as SGHDN and CDR2 as FVKESK. The CDR3 is 17 residues long. The CDR3 bases are TGTGCCAGCTCGAACAGGGTCGCAGTACCCTGGTGGACTGAAGCTTTCTTT. Translated: CASSNRVAVPWWTEAFF.

The CDR3 region has the DNA TGTGCCAGCAGCTTGGGGGACAGGGGGCATTCACCCCTCCACTTT. This sequence encodes CASSLGDRGHSPLHF. This chain links TRBV5-6 with TRBJ1-6, with 12 positions matching TRBD1. CDR1 SGHDT and CDR2 YYEEEE come from the germline V gene. V shed 0 bases, J shed 8 bases, and the junction held 0 bases outside the gene matches. The CDR3 length is 15 residues.

This clone occurred once. The rearrangement joins TRBV13 to TRBJ2-1, with D perhaps matching TRBD1 (6 bases). Germline assignment: CDR1 PRHDT and CDR2 FYEKMQ (reference sequence). V was pared by 3 bases and J by 0 bases, with 9 bases between. CDR3 length: 15 amino acids. CDR3 sequence (DNA): TGTGCCAGCAGCTTCGACAGGACCTCCTACAATGAGCAGTTCTTC. Translating gives CASSFDRTSYNEQFF. Full variable domain (remainder filled in from reference TRBV13 and TRBJ2-1): AAGVIQSPRHLIKEKRETATLKCYPIPRHDTVYWYQQGPGQDPQFLISFYEKMQSDKGSIPDRFSAQQFSDYHSELNMSSLELGDSALYFCASSFDRTSYNEQFFGPGTRLTVL.

The chain is built from TRBV9 and TRBJ1-6; 10 bases are shared with TRBD1. Trimming cost V 4 bases and J 6 bases; bases outside gene matches: 10. Germline V gene lookup returns CDR1 SGDLS and CDR2 YYNGEE. The CDR3 consists of 17 residues. CDR3 DNA sequence: TGTGCCAGCAGCCCCTCCCCCTGGGACAGGGGTAATTCACCCCTCCACTTT. This gives the protein CASSPSPWDRGNSPLHF.

As regards this clone: The junction shows a germline mismatch at one end, possibly a read error. This chain joins TRBV11-1 and TRBJ2-1, with TRBD1 matching over 10 bases. There are 14 residues in the CDR3. Germline V gene data show CDR1 as SGHAT and CDR2 as FQDESV (reference sequence). The CDR3 coding sequence is TGTGCCAGCCGCTTTGGACAGGGGGACAATGAGCAGTTCTTC. Amino acid sequence: CASRFGQGDNEQFF.

The chain couples TRBV7-2 to TRBJ2-1; perhaps TRBD1 as D (5 bases). CDR3 length: 15 amino acids. With 2 bases removed from V and 4 bases from J, the gap between germline ends came to 12 bases. In germline, CDR1 is SGHTA, CDR2 FQGNSA. The CDR3 sequence: CASSLWGYIYNEQFF. CDR3 coding DNA: TGTGCCAGCAGCTTATGGGGCTACATTTACAATGAGCAGTTCTTC.

This clone occurred once. This chain uses TRBV5-1 with TRBJ1-1; 8 nucleotides agree with TRBD1. Germline loops: CDR1 SGHRS, CDR2 YFSETQ. The J segment lost 2 bases and the V segment lost 6 bases, leaving 9 bases of the junction unmatched. The length of the CDR3 is 15 residues. CDR3: CASTQGQGANTEAFF. CDR3 in DNA: TGCGCCAGCACCCAGGGGCAGGGGGCCAACACTGAAGCTTTCTTT.

This clone was seen a single time. The J gene is TRBJ2-3, the V gene TRBV6-4; possibly TRBD2 for D (6 bases). Per the germline V gene, CDR1 is MRHNA and CDR2 is SNTAGT. The CDR3 runs to 16 residues. The V and J ends lost 4 bases and 2 bases respectively, with 16 bases between them. The CDR3 DNA is TGTGCCAGCAGTGGCGCGGCTAGCGCAGACACAGATACGCAGTATTTT. It is translated as CASSGAASADTDTQYF.

The chain is built from TRBV5-1 and TRBJ2-3; TRBD2 aligns across 8 bases. Germline-derived CDR1 and CDR2 are SGHRS and YFSETQ. J gave up 1 base and V 5 bases, and 15 bases lay outside the gene matches. The CDR3 covers 18 residues. CDR3 residues: CASRVASGSFTRTDTQYF. The CDR3 bases are TGCGCCAGCAGGGTGGCTAGCGGGTCTTTTACCCGCACAGATACGCAGTATTTT.

V usage is TRBV2 and J usage is TRBJ1-1, with 7 bases matching TRBD1. Germline CDR1 is SNHLY and CDR2 is FYNNEI. The trim removed 5 bases at V and 0 bases at J, leaving 18 bases unmatched. The CDR3 has 19 amino acids. In nucleotides, the CDR3 is TGTGCCAGCAGTTTCCGGGACAGAATTTCCCCCCGAATGAACACTGAAGCTTTCTTT. Translated: CASSFRDRISPRMNTEAFF.